The 22 T cell receptor beta chains below all came from one sample that was sequenced in a study of cytomegalovirus exposure and HLA in healthy donors. Libraries were prepared by immunoSEQ multiplex PCR; TCRdb keeps only in-frame clonotypes and omits some of them. The profile covers about 130,000 clones, with under 90% appearing a single time and 3% to 3.5% taken by the ten largest. Material: PBMCs. Source of these receptors: a man aged 25 to 40 in good health and CMV-seronegative.

This chain uses TRBV7-8 with TRBJ2-7; no clear D. The CDR3 covers 14 residues. V was trimmed by 4 bases and J by 4 bases, leaving 14 bases between them. Germline CDR1 SGHVS, CDR2 FQNEAQ. CDR3 residues: CASSSGSGLYEQYF. The CDR3 bases are TGTGCCAGCAGCTCCGGGTCTGGATTATACGAGCAGTACTTC.

The genes are TRBV18 and TRBJ2-2; D is ambiguous. Germline values: CDR1 KGHSH, CDR2 LQKENI. V shed 0 bases and J shed 6 bases, with 17 bases lying between them. This CDR3 region has 17 residues. CDR3 in amino acids: CASSPPPTMFTSGELFF. DNA of the CDR3: TGTGCCAGCTCACCACCCCCGACAATGTTCACCTCCGGGGAGCTGTTTTTT.

CDR3 sequence: CASSLKTQIVGYTF. DNA for the CDR3: TGTGCCAGCAGCCTCAAGACTCAAATTGTGGGCTACACCTTC. J is TRBJ1-2 and V is TRBV5-6; D is undetermined. V gave up 4 bases and J gave up 8 bases, with 18 bases separating them. The CDR3 totals 14 residues. The germline gives CDR1 SGHDT, CDR2 YYEEEE.

The gene calls are TRBV5-1 and TRBJ1-4, with 8 bases matching TRBD1. With V trimmed by 4 bases and J by 0 bases, 2 bases remained unmatched. This CDR3 has 15 residues. Per the germline V gene, CDR1 is SGHRS and CDR2 is YFSETQ. CDR3 amino acids: CASSEQGATNEKLFF. In DNA, the CDR3 is TGCGCCAGCAGCGAACAGGGGGCAACTAATGAAAAACTGTTTTTT.

The CDR3 sequence is CASSDRDLAYEQYF. As DNA, the CDR3 is TGTGCCAGTAGCGATCGGGACTTAGCCTACGAGCAGTACTTC. The chain has TRBV19 and TRBJ2-7, with D maybe TRBD2 (6 bases). There are 14 residues in the CDR3. V shed 6 bases and J shed 2 bases, with 14 bases lying between them. Germline CDR1 LNHDA, CDR2 SQIVND (reference sequence).

The genes are TRBV7-2 and TRBJ1-6; no clear D gene. CDR1 and CDR2 (germline): SGHTA, FQGNSA. The V gene lost 1 base and the J gene lost 0 bases, with 10 bases spanning the gap. The CDR3 length is 17 residues. The CDR3 DNA sequence: TGTGCCAGCAGCTTAGTTCTCACCAGCTCCTATAATTCACCCCTCCACTTT. Protein: CASSLVLTSSYNSPLHF.

J is TRBJ2-7 and V is TRBV10-3; the match to TRBD1 covers 9 bases. V lost 8 bases to trimming and J lost 2 bases; unmatched junction nucleotides: 13. The CDR3 totals 16 residues. The germline V gene has CDR1 ENHRY and CDR2 SYGVKD. In DNA, the CDR3 is TGTGCCATCCGGAGTTACGGGACAGGGCCCCCCTACGAGCAGTACTTC. This translates into CAIRSYGTGPPYEQYF.

The J gene is TRBJ1-2, the V gene TRBV18; D may be TRBD1 (5 bases). Deletions cut 3 bases from V and 7 bases from J, with 12 bases between. Germline V gives CDR1 KGHSH, CDR2 LQKENI. The CDR3 covers 13 residues. The CDR3 sequence is CASSPDTGPGYTF. DNA for the CDR3: TGTGCCAGCTCACCGGACACAGGACCTGGCTACACCTTC.

V gene TRBV19 combines with J gene TRBJ2-7; TRBD1 matches 9 bases. CDR1 and CDR2 from the germline V gene are LNHDA and SQIVND (reference sequence). V lost 5 bases to trimming and J lost 4 bases; unmatched junction nucleotides: 9. The CDR3 length is 15 residues. CDR3 sequence reads: CASSATPGQGYEQYF. The CDR3 region has the DNA TGTGCCAGTAGTGCCACTCCGGGACAGGGTTACGAGCAGTACTTC.

V and J are TRBV6-1 and TRBJ1-2, with 11 bases that match TRBD1. The CDR3 is made up of 14 amino acids. Germline V gene data show CDR1 as MNHNS and CDR2 as SASEGT. V shed 4 bases, J shed 8 bases, and the junction held 6 bases outside the gene matches. The CDR3 nucleotides are TGTGCCAGCAGTGTCGGACAGGGGGCTGGCGGCTACACCTTC. Its protein is CASSVGQGAGGYTF.

This clone was detected only once. The gene calls are TRBV29-1 and TRBJ1-2, with D possibly being TRBD1 (6 bases). The ends were cut back, 5 bases at V and 4 bases at J, with 11 bases in the middle. The CDR3 length is 12 residues. Germline CDR1 is SQVTM and CDR2 is ANQGSEA. CDR3 in amino acids: CSVTGLAYGYTF. CDR3 sequence (DNA): TGCAGCGTTACAGGGCTTGCCTATGGCTACACCTTC.

The chain links TRBV7-8 to TRBJ1-5, with 11 bases fitting TRBD1. V gave up 5 bases and J gave up 5 bases; unmatched junction bases: 5. The CDR3 extends over 15 amino acids. CDR1 SGHVS and CDR2 FQNEAQ come from the germline V gene. As DNA, the CDR3 is TGTGCCAGCAGCCGCGGGACAGGGGGGTATCAGCCCCAGCATTTT. Translating it yields CASSRGTGGYQPQHF.

The rearrangement joins TRBV6-5 to TRBJ1-4, with D possibly matching TRBD1 (5 bases). The CDR3 sequence is 14 residues long. CDR1 is MNHEY and CDR2 is SVGAGI in the germline V gene. V was pared by 2 bases and J by 3 bases, with 7 bases between. CDR3 bases: TGTGCCAGCAGTTACGGGGGGGCTAATGAAAAACTGTTTTTT. It yields the protein CASSYGGANEKLFF.

This chain connects TRBV4-1 to TRBJ2-7, with TRBD1 identical over 8 bases. The CDR3 loop spans 18 amino acids. V was pared by 4 bases and J by 7 bases, with 21 bases of the junction left unmatched. The germline V gene encodes CDR1 MGHRA and CDR2 YSYEKL. The CDR3 region is CASSLHRVGTGALDEQYF. Written as DNA, the CDR3 is TGCGCCAGCAGCCTCCATAGAGTAGGGACAGGAGCCCTAGATGAGCAGTACTTC.

Written as DNA, the CDR3 is TGTGCCAGTAGTATGGGAAGGGGGCAACGGGAGTCCTACGAGCAGTACTTC. It is translated as CASSMGRGQRESYEQYF. V usage is TRBV19 and J usage is TRBJ2-7; weak D call: TRBD1 (7 bases). The V and J ends lost 3 bases and 1 base respectively, with 19 bases between them. CDR1 and CDR2 from the germline V gene are LNHDA and SQIVND (reference sequence). The length of the CDR3 is 17 residues.

This rearrangement joins TRBV29-1 to TRBJ1-3; unclear D gene. The V end was cut by 4 bases, the J end by 0 bases, with 10 bases between. CDR1 is SQVTM and CDR2 is ANQGSEA in the germline V gene. The CDR3 is made up of 14 amino acids. The CDR3 DNA reads as TGCAGCGTTGTTTTGGCCCGCTCTGGAAACACCATATATTTT. Translating it yields CSVVLARSGNTIYF.

A single count supports this clone. This chain uses TRBV4-3 with TRBJ2-3, with D maybe TRBD2 (6 bases). The germline V gene has CDR1 LGHNA and CDR2 YSLEER. The CDR3 length is 13 residues. V was trimmed by 0 bases and J by 10 bases, leaving 11 bases between them. CDR3: CASSQDGQRAQYF. The CDR3 region has the DNA TGCGCCAGCAGCCAAGATGGCCAGCGGGCGCAGTATTTT.

This sequence joins TRBV5-1 and TRBJ1-1; 7 nucleotides match TRBD1. Trimming cost V 4 bases and J 2 bases; bases outside gene matches: 5. The CDR3 sequence is 14 residues long. Looked up from germline, CDR1 is SGHRS and CDR2 is YFSETQ. CDR3 sequence (DNA): TGCGCCAGCAGCCCGGGACAGATCAACACTGAAGCTTTCTTT. Amino acid sequence: CASSPGQINTEAFF.

This clone was recorded a few times. The chain combines TRBV5-8 with TRBJ2-7; 8 nucleotides line up with TRBD1. Germline V gene lookup returns CDR1 SGHTS and CDR2 YDEGEE. V trimming: 10 bases; J trimming: 6 bases; junction bases outside the gene matches: 9. This CDR3 contains 12 residues. CDR3 sequence: CAATGVSLEQYF. The CDR3 DNA sequence: TGTGCCGCGACAGGGGTCAGCCTCGAGCAGTACTTC.

This clone was recorded a few times. The J gene is TRBJ1-5, the V gene TRBV6-5; D not resolved. This CDR3 contains 13 residues. Trimming removed 5 bases from V and 5 bases from J, with 10 bases in between. Germline-derived CDR1 and CDR2 are MNHEY and SVGAGI. CDR3 loop: CASSLRDYQPQHF. The CDR3, as DNA: TGTGCCAGCAGTCTAAGAGATTATCAGCCCCAGCATTTT.

The chain employs TRBV6-5 and TRBJ1-1, with a weak D call TRBD1 (5 bases). V was cut by 4 bases and J by 4 bases, with 10 bases left in between. This CDR3 is built from 13 residues. Germline assignment: CDR1 MNHEY and CDR2 SVGAGI. CDR3 nucleotides: TGTGCCAGCAGTTTCGACGGGGGCACTGAAGCTTTCTTT. This codes for CASSFDGGTEAFF.

DNA for the CDR3: TGCGCCAGCAGCCAAGAAAAGTTCCAGGGACTTAATGAAAAACTGTTTTTT. Protein product: CASSQEKFQGLNEKLFF. J is TRBJ1-4 and V is TRBV4-3; possibly TRBD1 for D (5 bases). CDR3 size: 17 residues. V shed 0 bases and J shed 4 bases, with 15 bases lying between them. The germline gives CDR1 LGHNA, CDR2 YSLEER.